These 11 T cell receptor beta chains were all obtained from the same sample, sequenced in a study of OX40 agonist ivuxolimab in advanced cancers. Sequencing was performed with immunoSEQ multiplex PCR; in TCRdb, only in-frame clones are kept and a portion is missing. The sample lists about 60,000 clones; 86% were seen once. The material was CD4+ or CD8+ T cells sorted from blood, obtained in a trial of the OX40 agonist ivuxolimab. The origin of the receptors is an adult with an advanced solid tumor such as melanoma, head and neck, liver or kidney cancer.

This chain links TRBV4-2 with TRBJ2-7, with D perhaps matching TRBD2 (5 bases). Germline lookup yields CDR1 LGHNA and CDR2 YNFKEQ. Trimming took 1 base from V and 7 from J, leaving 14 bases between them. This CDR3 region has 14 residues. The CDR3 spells CASSQGTFLGEQYF. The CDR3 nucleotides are TGTGCCAGCAGCCAAGGGACTTTCCTGGGAGAGCAGTACTTC.

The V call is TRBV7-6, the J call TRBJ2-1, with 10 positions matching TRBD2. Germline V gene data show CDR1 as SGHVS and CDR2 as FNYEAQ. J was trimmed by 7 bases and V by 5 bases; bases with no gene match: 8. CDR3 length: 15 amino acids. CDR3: CASSRSGRGGNEQFF. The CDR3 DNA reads TGTGCCAGCAGCCGAAGCGGGAGGGGGGGAAATGAGCAGTTCTTC.

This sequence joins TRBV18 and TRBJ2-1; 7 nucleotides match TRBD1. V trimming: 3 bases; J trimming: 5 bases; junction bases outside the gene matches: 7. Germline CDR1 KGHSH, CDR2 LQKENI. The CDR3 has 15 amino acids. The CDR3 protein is CASSPEKGAHNEQFF. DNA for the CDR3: TGTGCCAGCTCACCCGAGAAGGGGGCTCACAATGAGCAGTTCTTC.

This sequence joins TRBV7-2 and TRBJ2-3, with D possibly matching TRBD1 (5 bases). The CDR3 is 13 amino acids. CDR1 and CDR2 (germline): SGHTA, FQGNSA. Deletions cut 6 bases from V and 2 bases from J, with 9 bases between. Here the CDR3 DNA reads TGTGCCAGCAGTTATGGGGCCACAGATACGCAGTATTTT. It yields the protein CASSYGATDTQYF. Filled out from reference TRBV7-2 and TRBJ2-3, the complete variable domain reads GAGVSQSPSNKVTEKGKDVELRCDPISGHTALYWYRQSLGQGLEFLIYFQGNSAPDKSGLPSDRFSAERTGGSVSTLTIQRTQQEDSAVYLCASSYGATDTQYFGPGTRLTVL.

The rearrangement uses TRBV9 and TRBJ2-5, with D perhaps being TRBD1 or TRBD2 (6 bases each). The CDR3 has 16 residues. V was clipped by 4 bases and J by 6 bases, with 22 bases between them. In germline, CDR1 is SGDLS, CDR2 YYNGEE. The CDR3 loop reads CASSPLKPGAWKTQYF. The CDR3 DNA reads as TGTGCCAGCAGCCCCTTAAAGCCGGGGGCCTGGAAGACCCAGTACTTC. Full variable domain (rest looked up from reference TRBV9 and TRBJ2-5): DSGVTQTPKHLITATGQRVTLRCSPRSGDLSVYWYQQSLDQGLQFLIQYYNGEERAKGNILERFSAQQFPDLHSELNLSSLELGDSALYFCASSPLKPGAWKTQYFGPGTRLLVL.

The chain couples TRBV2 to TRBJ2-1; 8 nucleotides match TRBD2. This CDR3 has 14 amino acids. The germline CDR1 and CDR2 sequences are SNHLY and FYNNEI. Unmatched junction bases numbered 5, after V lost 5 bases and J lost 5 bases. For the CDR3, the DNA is TGTGCCAGCAGTATTAGCGGGGCGAACAATGAGCAGTTCTTC. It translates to CASSISGANNEQFF.

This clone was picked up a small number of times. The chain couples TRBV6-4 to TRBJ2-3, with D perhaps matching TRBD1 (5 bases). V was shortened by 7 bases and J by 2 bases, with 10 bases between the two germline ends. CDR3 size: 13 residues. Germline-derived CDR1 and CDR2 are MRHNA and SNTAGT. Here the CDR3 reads CASTTGSTDTQYF. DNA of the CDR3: TGTGCCAGCACAACAGGCTCCACAGATACGCAGTATTTT.

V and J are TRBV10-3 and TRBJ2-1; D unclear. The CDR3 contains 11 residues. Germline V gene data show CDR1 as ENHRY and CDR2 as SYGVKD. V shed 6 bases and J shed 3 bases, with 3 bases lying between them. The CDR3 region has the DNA TGTGCCATCAGATTCTACAATGAGCAGTTCTTC. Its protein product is CAIRFYNEQFF.

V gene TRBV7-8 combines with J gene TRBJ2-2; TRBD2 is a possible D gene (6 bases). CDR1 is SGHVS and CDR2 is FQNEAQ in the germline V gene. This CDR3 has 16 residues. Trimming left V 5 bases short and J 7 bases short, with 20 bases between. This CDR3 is CASSPIRLALFGELFF. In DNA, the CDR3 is TGTGCCAGCAGCCCTATCCGTCTAGCGTTGTTCGGGGAGCTGTTTTTT.

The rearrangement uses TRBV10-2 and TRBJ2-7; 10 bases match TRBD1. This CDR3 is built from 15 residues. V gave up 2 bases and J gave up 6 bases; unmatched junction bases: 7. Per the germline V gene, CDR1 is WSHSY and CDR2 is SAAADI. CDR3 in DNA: TGCGCCAGCAGTGAGCAGGGACAGGGGAGCCGCGAGCAGTACTTC. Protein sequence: CASSEQGQGSREQYF.

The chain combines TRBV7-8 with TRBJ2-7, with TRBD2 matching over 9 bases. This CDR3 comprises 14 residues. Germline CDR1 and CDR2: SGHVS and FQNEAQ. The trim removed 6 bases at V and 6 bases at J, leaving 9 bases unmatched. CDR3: CASRPTSGRGEQYF. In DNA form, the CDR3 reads TGTGCCAGCAGACCAACTAGCGGGCGAGGCGAGCAGTACTTC.